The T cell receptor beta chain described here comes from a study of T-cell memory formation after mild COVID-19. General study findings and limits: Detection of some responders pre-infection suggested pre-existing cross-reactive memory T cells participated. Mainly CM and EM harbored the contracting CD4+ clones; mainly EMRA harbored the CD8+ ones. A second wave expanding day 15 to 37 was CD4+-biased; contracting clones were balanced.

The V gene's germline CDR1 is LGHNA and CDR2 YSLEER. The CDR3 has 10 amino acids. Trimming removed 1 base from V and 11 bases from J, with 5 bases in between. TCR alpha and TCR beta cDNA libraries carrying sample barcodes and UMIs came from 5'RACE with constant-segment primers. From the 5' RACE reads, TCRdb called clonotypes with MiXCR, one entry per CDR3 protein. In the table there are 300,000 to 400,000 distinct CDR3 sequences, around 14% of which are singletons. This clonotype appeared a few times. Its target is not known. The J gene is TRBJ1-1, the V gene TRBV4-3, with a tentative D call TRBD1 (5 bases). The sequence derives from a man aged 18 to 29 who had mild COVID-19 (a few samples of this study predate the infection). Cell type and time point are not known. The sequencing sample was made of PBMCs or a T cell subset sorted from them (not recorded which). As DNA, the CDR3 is TGCGCCAGCAGCCAAGGGGGGGCTTTCTTT. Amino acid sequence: CASSQGGAFF.